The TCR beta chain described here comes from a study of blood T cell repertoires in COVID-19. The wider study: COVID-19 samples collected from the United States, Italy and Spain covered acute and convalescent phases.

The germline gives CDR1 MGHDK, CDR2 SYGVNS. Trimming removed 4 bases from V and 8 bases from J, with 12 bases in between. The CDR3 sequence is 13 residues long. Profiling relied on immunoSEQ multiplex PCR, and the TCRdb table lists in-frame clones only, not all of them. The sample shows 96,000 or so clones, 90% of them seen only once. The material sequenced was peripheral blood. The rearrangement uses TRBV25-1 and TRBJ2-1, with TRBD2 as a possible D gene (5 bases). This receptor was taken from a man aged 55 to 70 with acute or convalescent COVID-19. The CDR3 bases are TGTGCCAGCAGTGTCGTTAGCGTGGATGAGCAGTTCTTC. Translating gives CASSVVSVDEQFF.